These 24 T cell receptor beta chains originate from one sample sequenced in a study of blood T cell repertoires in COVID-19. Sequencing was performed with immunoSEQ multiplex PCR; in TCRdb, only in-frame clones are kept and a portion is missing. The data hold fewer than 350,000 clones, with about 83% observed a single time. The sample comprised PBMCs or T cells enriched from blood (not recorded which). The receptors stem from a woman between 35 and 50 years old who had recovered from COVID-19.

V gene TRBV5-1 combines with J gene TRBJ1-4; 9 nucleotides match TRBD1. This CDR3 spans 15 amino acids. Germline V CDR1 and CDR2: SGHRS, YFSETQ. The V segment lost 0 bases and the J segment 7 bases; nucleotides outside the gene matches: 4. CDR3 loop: CASSLGATGGEKLFF. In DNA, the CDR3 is TGCGCCAGCAGCTTGGGAGCGACAGGGGGTGAAAAACTGTTTTTT.

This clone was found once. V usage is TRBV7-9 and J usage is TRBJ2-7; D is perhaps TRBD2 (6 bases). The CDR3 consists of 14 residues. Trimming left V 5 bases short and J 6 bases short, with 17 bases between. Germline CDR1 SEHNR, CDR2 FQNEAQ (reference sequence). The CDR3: CASSPSGFPGEQYF. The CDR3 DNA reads TGTGCCAGCAGCCCCAGCGGGTTTCCTGGCGAGCAGTACTTC.

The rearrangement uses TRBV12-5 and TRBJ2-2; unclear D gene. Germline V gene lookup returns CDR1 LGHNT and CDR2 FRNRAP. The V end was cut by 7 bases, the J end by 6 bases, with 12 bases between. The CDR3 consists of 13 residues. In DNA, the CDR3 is TGTGCTAGTGTCATAGATGGAGCCGGGGAGCTGTTTTTT. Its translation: CASVIDGAGELFF.

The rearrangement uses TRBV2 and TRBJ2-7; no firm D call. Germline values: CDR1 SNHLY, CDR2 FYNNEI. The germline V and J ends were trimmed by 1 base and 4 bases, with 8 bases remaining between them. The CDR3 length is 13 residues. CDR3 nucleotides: TGTGCCAGCAGTGAAGACCAGCGATACGAGCAGTACTTC. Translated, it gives CASSEDQRYEQYF.

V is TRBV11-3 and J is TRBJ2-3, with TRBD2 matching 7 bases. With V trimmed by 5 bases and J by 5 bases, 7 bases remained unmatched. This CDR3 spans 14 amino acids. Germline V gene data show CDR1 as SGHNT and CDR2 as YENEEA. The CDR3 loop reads CASSLAAGEDTQYF. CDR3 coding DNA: TGTGCCAGCAGCCTAGCGGCGGGGGAAGATACGCAGTATTTT.

The CDR3 spells CASSYVSSGRADTQYF. The DNA for the CDR3 is TGTGCCAGCAGTTACGTTTCATCGGGGAGGGCAGATACGCAGTATTTT. This rearrangement joins TRBV6-6 to TRBJ2-3; 7 nucleotides line up with TRBD2. V lost 2 bases and J lost 4; bases outside the gene matches: 9. This CDR3 has 16 residues. Per the germline V gene, CDR1 is MNHNY and CDR2 is SVGAGI (reference sequence).

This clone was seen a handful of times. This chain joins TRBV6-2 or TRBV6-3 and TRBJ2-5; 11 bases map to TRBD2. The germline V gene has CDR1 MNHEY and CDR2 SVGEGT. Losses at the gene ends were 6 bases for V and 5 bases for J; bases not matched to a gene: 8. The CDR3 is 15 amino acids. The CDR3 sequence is CASSRLAGGVETQYF. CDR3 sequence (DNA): TGTGCCAGCAGCCGGCTAGCGGGAGGTGTGGAGACCCAGTACTTC.

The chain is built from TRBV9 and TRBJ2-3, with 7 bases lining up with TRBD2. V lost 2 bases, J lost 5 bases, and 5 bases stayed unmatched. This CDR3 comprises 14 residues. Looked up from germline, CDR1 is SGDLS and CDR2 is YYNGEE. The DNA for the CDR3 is TGTGCCAGCAGCGTGGGAGGGGCTGAAGATACGCAGTATTTT. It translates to CASSVGGAEDTQYF.

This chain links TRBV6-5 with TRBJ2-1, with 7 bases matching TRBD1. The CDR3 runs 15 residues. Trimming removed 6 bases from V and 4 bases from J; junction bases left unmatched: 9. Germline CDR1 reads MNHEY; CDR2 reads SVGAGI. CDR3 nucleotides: TGTGCCAGCAGCAGACAGGGAGTTGGGTACAATGAGCAGTTCTTC. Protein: CASSRQGVGYNEQFF.

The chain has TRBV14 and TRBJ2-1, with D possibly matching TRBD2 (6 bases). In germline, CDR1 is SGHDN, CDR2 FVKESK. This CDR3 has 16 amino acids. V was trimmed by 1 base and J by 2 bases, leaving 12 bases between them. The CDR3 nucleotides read TGTGCCAGCAGCCAAGTGGGGAGGACGGCCTACAATGAGCAGTTCTTC. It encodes CASSQVGRTAYNEQFF.

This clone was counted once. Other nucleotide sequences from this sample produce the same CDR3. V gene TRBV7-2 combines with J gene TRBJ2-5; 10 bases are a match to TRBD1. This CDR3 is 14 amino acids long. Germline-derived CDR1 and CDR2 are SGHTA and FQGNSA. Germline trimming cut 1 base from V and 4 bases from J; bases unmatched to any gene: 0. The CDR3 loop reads CASSLGTGGETQYF. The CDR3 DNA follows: TGTGCCAGCAGCTTAGGGACAGGGGGAGAGACCCAGTACTTC.

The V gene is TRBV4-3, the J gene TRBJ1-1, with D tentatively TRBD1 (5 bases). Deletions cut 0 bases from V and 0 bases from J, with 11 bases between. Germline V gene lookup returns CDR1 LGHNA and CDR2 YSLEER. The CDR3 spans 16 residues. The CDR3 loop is CASSQDQGGMNTEAFF. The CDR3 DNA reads TGCGCCAGCAGCCAAGATCAGGGTGGGATGAACACTGAAGCTTTCTTT.

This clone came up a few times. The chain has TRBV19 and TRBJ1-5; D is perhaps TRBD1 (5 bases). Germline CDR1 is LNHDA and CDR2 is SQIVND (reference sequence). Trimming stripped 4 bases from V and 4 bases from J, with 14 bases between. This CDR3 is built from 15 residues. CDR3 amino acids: CASSNPSRANQPQHF. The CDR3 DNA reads TGTGCCAGTAGTAACCCTTCCAGGGCTAATCAGCCCCAGCATTTT.

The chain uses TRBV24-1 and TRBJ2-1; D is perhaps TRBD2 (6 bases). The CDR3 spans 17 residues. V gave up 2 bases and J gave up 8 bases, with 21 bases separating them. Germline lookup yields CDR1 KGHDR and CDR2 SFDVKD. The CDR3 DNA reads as TGTGCCACCAGTGATTCCCACCCCAGGAGGGGTGGCGATGAGCAGTTCTTC. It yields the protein CATSDSHPRRGGDEQFF.

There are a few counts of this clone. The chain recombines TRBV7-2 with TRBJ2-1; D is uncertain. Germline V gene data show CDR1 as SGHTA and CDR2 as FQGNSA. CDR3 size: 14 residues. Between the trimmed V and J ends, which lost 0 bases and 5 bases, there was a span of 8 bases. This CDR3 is CASSLAPGNNEQFF. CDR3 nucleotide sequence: TGTGCCAGCAGCTTAGCGCCAGGAAACAATGAGCAGTTCTTC.

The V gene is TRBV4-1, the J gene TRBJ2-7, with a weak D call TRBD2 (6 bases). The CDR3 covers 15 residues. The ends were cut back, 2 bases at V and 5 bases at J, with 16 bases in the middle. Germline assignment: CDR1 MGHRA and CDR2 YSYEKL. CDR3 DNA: TGCGCCAGCAGCCAAAGGGGTCGGGAGACCGACGAGCAGTACTTC. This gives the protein CASSQRGRETDEQYF.

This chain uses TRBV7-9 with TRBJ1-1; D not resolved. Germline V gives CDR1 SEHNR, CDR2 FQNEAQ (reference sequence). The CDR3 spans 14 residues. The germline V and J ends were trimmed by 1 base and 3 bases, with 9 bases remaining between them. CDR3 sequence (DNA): TGTGCCAGCAGCTTAGAATTCGGAGACACTGAAGCTTTCTTT. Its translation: CASSLEFGDTEAFF.

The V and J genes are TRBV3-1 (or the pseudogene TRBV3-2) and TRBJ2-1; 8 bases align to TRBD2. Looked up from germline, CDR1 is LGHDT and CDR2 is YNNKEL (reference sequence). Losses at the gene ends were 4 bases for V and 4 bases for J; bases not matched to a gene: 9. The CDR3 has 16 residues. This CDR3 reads CASSLLATSEYNEQFF. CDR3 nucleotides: TGTGCCAGCAGCCTCCTTGCGACTAGCGAGTACAATGAGCAGTTCTTC.

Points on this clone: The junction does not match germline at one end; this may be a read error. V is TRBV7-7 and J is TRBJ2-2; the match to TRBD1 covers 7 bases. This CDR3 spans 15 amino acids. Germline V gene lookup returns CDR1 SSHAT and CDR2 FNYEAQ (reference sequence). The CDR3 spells CASSLDDRASGELFF. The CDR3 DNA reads TGTGCTAGCAGCTTAGACGACAGGGCCTCCGGGGAGCTGTTTTTT.

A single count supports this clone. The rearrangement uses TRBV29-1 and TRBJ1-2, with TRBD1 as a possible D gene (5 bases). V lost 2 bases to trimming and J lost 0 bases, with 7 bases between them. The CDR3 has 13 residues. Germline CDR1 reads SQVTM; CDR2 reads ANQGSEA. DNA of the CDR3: TGCAGCGTTGAACAGGGTTCTAACTATGGCTACACCTTC. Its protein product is CSVEQGSNYGYTF.

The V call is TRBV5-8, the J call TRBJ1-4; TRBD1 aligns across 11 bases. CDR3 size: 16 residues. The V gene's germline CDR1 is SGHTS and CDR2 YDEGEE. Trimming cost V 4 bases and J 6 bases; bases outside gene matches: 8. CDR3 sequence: CASSKGQGGHYEKLFF. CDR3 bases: TGTGCCAGCAGCAAGGGACAGGGGGGCCATTATGAAAAACTGTTTTTT.

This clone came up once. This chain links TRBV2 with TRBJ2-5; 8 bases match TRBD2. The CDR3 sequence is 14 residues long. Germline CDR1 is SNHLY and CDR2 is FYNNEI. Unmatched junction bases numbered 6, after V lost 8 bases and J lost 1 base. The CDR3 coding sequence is TGTGCCAGCCTTGCGGGAGGATTCCAAGAGACCCAGTACTTC. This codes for CASLAGGFQETQYF.

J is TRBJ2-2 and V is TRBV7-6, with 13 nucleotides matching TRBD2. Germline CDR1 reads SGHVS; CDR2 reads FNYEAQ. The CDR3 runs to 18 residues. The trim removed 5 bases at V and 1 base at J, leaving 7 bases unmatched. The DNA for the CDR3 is TGTGCCAGCAGCCCCCGACTAGCGGGAGGACGGAACACCGGGGAGCTGTTTTTT. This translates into CASSPRLAGGRNTGELFF.

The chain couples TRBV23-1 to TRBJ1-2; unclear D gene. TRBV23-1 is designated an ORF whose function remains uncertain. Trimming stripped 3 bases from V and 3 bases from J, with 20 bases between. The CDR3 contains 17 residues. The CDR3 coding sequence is TGCGCCAGCAGTCATAATTTGGGCCAGGTCAATTACTATGGCTACACCTTC. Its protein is CASSHNLGQVNYYGYTF.